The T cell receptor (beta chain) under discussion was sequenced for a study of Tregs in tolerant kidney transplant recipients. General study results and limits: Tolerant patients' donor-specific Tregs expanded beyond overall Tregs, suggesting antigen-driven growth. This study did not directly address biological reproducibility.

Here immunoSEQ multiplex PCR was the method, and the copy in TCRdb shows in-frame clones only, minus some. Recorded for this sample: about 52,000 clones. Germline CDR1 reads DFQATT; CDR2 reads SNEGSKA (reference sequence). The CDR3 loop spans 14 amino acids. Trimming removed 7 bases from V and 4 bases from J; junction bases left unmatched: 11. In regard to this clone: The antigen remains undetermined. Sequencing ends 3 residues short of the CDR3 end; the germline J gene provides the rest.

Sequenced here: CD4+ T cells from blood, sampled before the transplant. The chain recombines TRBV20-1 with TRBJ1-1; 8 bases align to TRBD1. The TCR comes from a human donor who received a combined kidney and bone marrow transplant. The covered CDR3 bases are TGCAGTGGAGAAGTTTACAGGGGGAGCACTGAA. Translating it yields CSGEVYRGSTE. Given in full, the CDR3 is CSGEVYRGSTEAFF.